This T cell receptor beta chain emerged from a study of T cells in Graves' hyperthyroidism and ophthalmopathy. Turning to the study itself: Peripheral blood specimens were obtained at initial diagnosis, prior to any treatment. Study-level findings and limits: Clonotypes that were expanded in thyroid above 0.001 mostly appeared in blood too.

A single count supports this clonotype. Its antigen is as yet unknown. RNA transcripts were the template for amplifying TCR beta CDR3 regions. RT-PCR in the first round (using the HTBI primer set) targeted the TCR CDR3. Via MiXCR, TCRdb re-called the multiplex PCR reads, giving one row per CDR3 protein. The sample shows about 300,000 distinct CDR3 sequences, around 20% of them seen only once. Germline assignment: CDR1 SGHTA and CDR2 FQGTGA. The CDR3 spans 16 residues. V lost 4 bases, J lost 0 bases, and 15 bases lay in between. Exclusions: uncontrolled infection, other autoimmune disease, pregnancy, lactation.

The origin of this receptor is a man between 45 and 60 years old with Graves' ophthalmopathy. The chain links TRBV7-3 to TRBJ1-2; weak D call: TRBD1 (5 bases). The specimen was blood. CDR3 in DNA: TGTGCCAGCAGCTCGGGGGGAGAGATAGCTAACTATGGCTACACCTTC. Protein product: CASSSGGEIANYGYTF.